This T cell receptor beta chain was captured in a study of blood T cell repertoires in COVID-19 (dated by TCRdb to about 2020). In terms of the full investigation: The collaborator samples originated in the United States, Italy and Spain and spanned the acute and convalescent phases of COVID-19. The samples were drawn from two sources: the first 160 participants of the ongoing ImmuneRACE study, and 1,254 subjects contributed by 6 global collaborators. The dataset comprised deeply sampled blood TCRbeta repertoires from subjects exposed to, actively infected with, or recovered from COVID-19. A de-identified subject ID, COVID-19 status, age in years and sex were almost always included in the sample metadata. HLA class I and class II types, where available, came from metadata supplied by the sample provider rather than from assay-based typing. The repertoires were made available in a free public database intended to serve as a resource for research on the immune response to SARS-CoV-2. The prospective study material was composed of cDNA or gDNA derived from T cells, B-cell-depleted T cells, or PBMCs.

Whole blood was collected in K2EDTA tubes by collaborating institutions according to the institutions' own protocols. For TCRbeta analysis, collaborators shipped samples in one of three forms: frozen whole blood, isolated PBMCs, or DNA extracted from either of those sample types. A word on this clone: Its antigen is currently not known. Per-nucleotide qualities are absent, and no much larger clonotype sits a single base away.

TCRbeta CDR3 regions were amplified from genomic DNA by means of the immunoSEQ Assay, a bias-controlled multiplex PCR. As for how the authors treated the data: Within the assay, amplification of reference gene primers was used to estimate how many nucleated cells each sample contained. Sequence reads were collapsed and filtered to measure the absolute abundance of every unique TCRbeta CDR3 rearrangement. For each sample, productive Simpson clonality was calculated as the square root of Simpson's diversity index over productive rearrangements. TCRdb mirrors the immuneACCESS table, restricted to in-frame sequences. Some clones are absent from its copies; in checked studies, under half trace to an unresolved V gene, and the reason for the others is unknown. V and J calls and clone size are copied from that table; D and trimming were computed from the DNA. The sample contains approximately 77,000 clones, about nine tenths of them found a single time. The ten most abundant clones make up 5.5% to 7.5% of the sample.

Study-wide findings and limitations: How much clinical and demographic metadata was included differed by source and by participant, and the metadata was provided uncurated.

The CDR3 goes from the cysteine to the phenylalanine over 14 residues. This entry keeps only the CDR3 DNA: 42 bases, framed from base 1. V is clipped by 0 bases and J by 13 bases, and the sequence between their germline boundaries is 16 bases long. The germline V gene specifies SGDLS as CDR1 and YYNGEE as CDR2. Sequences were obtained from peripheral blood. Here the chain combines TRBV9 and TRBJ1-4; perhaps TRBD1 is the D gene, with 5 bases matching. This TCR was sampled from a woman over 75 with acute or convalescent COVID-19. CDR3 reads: CASSVAGGRGGLFF. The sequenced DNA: TGTGCCAGCAGCGTAGCGGGGGGTCGCGGGGGACTGTTTTTT.